The T cell receptor beta chain under discussion was sequenced for a study of shared clonotypes between healthy human individuals. The CDR3 length is 13 residues. V dropped 7 bases and J dropped 1 base, with 9 bases sitting between them. CDR1 is MNHEY and CDR2 is SMNVEV in the germline V gene (reference sequence). Terminally differentiated effector memory CD45RA+ cells were left out of the naive CD8 fraction, which was CD45RO-negative and positively selected for CCR7. General study points: Rarefaction demonstrated incomplete sorted-subset sequencing despite large depth.

As concerns this clone: The antigen is not known.

Assay: immunoSEQ multiplex PCR; the TCRdb copy retains only in-frame clones and omits some. Here the sample spans about 580,000 clones, 98% being singletons. The receptor's source is a man aged 30 to 45 in good health. Sequencing was carried out using naive CD8+ T cells sorted from blood. The rearrangement links TRBV27 to TRBJ2-3, with D unresolved. The CDR3 spells CASTVLGTDTQYF. The CDR3 DNA follows: TGTGCCAGCACGGTTCTTGGCACAGATACGCAGTATTTT.